The entry that follows covers one T cell receptor beta chain sequence. This sample stems from a study of blood T cell repertoires in COVID-19. About the study: Spain, Italy and the United States supplied samples that represented acute and convalescent COVID-19.

Between the trimmed V and J ends, which lost 3 bases and 8 bases, there was a span of 19 bases. Germline V lookup: CDR1 MNHEY, CDR2 SMNVEV (reference sequence). This CDR3 comprises 16 residues. In the original analysis: For nucleated cells, counts were estimated from reference gene primer amplification. Clones were sequenced by immunoSEQ multiplex PCR, and TCRdb holds only the in-frame ones, with some missing. The D gene and trimming were derived from the DNA, and the V and J assignments and clone size from that table. This sample has tens of thousands of clones, with roughly 80% found just once. The V call is TRBV27, the J call TRBJ1-4; D may be TRBD1 (5 bases). Sequenced sample: peripheral blood. The origin of this receptor is a man aged 60 to 69 in a cohort sampled during active COVID-19. The CDR3 DNA is TGTGCCAGCAGTTTTCGGGGATTTTCGGGGGAGGAAAAACTGTTTTTT. It specifies CASSFRGFSGEEKLFF.